The T cell receptor (beta chain) described here comes from a study of shared clonotypes between healthy human individuals. As for the study in general: CD8 memory received one plate per donor, CD8 naive two, CD4 memory three and CD4 naive three. Study results and caveats: Rarefaction gave evidence that sorted-subset sequencing remained incomplete despite large depth.

With V trimmed by 5 bases and J by 6 bases, 14 bases remained unmatched. CDR1 and CDR2 from the germline V gene are MNHEY and SMNVEV (reference sequence). This CDR3 is built from 16 residues. Positive CCR7 selection of CD45RO-negative cells yielded the naive CD8 cells, and terminally differentiated effector memory CD45RA+ cells were excluded. Donors comprised only Caucasian adults living in Nashville, Tennessee. This clone was detected once. Its antigen is still unknown. Per sorted-subset replicate PCR, input was approximately 0.2 ug DNA, representing about 32,000 T cell genomes. Clones were read by immunoSEQ multiplex PCR, and TCRdb kept only the in-frame ones, dropping some. The sample has about 820,000 clones; around 92% are singletons.

Material for sequencing was naive CD8+ T cells sorted from blood. The receptor was derived from a man aged 25 to 45 in good health. J is TRBJ2-3 and V is TRBV27; 7 nucleotides agree with TRBD2. The CDR3, as DNA: TGTGCCAGCAGTCCACGGCAGGGCGGGAGTGGGGATACGCAGTATTTT. It yields the protein CASSPRQGGSGDTQYF.